One TCR beta chain is described in this entry. This record comes from a study of T cell responses to AZD1222 COVID-19 vaccine. CDR3 size: 15 residues. CDR1 is MGHRA, CDR2 YSYEKL, per germline. V lost 2 bases and J 4 bases, leaving 14 bases between the germline ends. TCRdb keeps only in-frame clones here, not all; method: immunoSEQ multiplex PCR. The sample shows approximately 160,000 clones, approximately 88% of them seen only once. The receptor's source is an adult in good health. The sample was peripheral blood, taken on day 0 of MenACWY control vaccination. The chain combines TRBV4-1 with TRBJ1-2, with a tentative D call TRBD1 (6 bases). The DNA for the CDR3 is TGCGCCAGCAGCCAATTGGGGGGCCCTGCCTATGGCTACACCTTC. Translating it yields CASSQLGGPAYGYTF.